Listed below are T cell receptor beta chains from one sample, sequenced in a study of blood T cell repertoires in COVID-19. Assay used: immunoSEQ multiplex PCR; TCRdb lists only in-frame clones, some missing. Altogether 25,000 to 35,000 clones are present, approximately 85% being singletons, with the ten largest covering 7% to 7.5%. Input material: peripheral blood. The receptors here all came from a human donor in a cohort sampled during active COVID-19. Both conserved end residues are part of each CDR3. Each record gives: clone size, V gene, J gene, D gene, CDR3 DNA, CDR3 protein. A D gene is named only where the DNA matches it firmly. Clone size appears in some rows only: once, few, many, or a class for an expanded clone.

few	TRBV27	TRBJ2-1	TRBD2	TGTGCCAGCAGTTCGCCCGGGACTAGCGGGAATTACAATGAGCAGTTCTTC	CASSSPGTSGNYNEQFF
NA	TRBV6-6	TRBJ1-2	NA	TGTGCCAGCAGTTATGGCCCAGATAATGGCTACACCTTC	CASSYGPDNGYTF
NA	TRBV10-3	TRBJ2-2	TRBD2	TGTGCCATCAGTATTAATCTCGGACTAGCGGTCACCGGGGAGCTGTTTTTT	CAISINLGLAVTGELFF
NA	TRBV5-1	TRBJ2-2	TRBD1	TGCGCCAGCAGCCCGGACGGGACAGGGGTTAGGACCGGGGAGCTGTTTTTT	CASSPDGTGVRTGELFF
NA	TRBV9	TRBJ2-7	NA	TGTGCCAGCAGCGTAGGACAGCAGTACTCCTACGAGCAGTACTTC	CASSVGQQYSYEQYF
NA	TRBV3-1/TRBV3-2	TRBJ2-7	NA	TGTGCCAGCAGCCAACTAGGAGGGAACGAGCAGTACTTC	CASSQLGGNEQYF
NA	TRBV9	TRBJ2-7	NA	TGTGCCAGCAGCGCAGAGGGTACCGCCGGAGGCGAGCAGTACTTC	CASSAEGTAGGEQYF
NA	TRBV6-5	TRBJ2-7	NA	TGTGCCAGCAACAGGGAAAATACCTACGAGCAGTACTTC	CASNRENTYEQYF
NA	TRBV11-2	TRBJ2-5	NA	TGTGCCAGCAGCCGAGGAGGGTATCGAGAGACCCAGTACTTC	CASSRGGYRETQYF
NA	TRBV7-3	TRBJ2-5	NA	TGTGCCAGCAGCTTAGGTACCTTACAGGGATACGGAGAGACCCAGTACTTC	CASSLGTLQGYGETQYF
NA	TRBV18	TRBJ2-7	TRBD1	TGTGCCAGCTCACCATCCGGGACAGGGGCCTCCTACGAGCAGTACTTC	CASSPSGTGASYEQYF
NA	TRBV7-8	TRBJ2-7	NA	TGTGCCAGCAGCCGAACCGCGGGCAGGGGCTACGAGCAGTACTTC	CASSRTAGRGYEQYF
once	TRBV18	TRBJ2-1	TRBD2	TGTGCCAGCTCACCAGGGAGCGGGAGAAACAATGAGCAGTTCTTC	CASSPGSGRNNEQFF